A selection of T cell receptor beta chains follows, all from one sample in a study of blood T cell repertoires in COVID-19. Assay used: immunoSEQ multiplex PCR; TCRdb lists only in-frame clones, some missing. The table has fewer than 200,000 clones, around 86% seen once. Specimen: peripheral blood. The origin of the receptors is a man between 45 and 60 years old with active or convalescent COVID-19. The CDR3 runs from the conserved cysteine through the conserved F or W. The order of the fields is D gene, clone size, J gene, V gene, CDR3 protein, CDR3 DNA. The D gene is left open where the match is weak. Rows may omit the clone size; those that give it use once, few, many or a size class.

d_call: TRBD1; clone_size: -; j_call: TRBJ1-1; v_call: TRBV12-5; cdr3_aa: CASVWGQSKDTEAFF; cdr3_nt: TGTGCTAGTGTATGGGGACAGTCGAAGGATACTGAAGCTTTCTTT
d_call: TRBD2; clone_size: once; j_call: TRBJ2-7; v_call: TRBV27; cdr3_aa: CASSFRYLAGGPQYEQYF; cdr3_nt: TGTGCCAGCAGTTTTCGTTATTTAGCGGGAGGCCCCCAGTACGAGCAGTACTTC
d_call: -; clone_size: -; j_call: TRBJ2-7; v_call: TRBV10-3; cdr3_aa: CAISEPRQKDSSYEQYF; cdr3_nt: TGTGCCATCAGTGAGCCCCGACAGAAAGACTCCTCCTACGAGCAGTACTTC
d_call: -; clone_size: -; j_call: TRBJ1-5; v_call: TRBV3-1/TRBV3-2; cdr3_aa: CASSQAGGNQPQHF; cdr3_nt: TGTGCCAGCAGCCAAGCGGGAGGGAATCAGCCCCAGCATTTT
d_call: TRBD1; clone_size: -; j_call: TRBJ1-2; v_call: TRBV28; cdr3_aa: CASRGTVYGYTF; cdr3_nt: TGTGCCAGCAGGGGGACAGTCTATGGCTACACCTTC
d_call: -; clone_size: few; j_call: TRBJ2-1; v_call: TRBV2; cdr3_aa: CASSPEGGSSGNEQFF; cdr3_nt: TGTGCCAGCAGCCCGGAGGGGGGGTCTAGTGGCAATGAGCAGTTCTTC
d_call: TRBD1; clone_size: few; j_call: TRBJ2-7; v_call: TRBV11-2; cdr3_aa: CASSPINRDRGQYEQYF; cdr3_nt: TGTGCCAGCAGCCCGATAAACCGGGACAGGGGGCAGTACGAGCAGTACTTC
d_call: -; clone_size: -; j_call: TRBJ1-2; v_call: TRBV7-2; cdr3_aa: CASSLPGFGYGYTF; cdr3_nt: TGTGCCAGCAGCTTACCAGGTTTCGGCTATGGCTACACCTTC
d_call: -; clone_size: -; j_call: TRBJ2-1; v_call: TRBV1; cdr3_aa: CTSSQVGLAGKNEQFF; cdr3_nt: TGCACCAGCAGCCAAGTGGGACTAGCGGGGAAAAATGAGCAGTTCTTC
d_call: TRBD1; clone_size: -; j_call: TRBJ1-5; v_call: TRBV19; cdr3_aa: CASRAGQRYQPQHF; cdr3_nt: TGTGCCAGTAGGGCGGGACAGAGATATCAGCCCCAGCATTTT
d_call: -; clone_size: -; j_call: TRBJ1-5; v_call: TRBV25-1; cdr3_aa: CASSEQGKGNQPQHF; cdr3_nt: TGTGCCAGCAGTGAACAGGGGAAGGGCAATCAGCCCCAGCATTTT
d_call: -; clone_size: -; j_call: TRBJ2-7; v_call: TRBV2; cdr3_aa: CASIGMASSPYEQYF; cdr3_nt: TGTGCCAGCATCGGGATGGCCTCTTCTCCCTACGAGCAGTACTTC
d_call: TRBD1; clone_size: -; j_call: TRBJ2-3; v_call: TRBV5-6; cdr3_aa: CASSLAGTGRSDTQYF; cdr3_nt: TGTGCCAGCAGCTTGGCCGGGACAGGGAGGTCAGATACGCAGTATTTT
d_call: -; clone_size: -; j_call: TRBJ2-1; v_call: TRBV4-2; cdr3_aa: CASSQEGAAQTYNEQFF; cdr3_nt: TGTGCCAGCAGCCAAGAAGGAGCGGCGCAAACCTACAATGAGCAGTTCTTC
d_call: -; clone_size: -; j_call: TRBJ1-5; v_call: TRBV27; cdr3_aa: CASSPPGSFQPQHF; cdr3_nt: TGTGCCAGCAGTCCCCCGGGGTCTTTTCAGCCCCAGCATTTT
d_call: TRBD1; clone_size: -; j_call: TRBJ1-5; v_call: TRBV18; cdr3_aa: CASSRTGEDQPQHF; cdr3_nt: TGTGCCAGCTCACGGACAGGGGAGGATCAGCCCCAGCATTTT
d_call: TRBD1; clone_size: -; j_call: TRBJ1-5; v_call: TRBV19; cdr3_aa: CASSIARTGYQPQHF; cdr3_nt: TGTGCCAGTAGTATAGCCCGGACAGGGTATCAGCCCCAGCATTTT
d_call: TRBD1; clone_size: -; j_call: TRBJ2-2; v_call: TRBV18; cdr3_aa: CASSPTGQKTGELFF; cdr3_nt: TGTGCCAGCTCACCAACGGGACAGAAAACCGGGGAGCTGTTTTTT
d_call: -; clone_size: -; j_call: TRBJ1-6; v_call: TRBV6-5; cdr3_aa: CASRGRGNSPLHF; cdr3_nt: TGTGCCAGCAGGGGCAGGGGTAATTCACCCCTCCACTTT
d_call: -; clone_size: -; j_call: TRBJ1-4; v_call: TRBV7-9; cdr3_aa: CASSDSSEKLFF; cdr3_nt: TGTGCCAGCAGCGACTCCTCTGAAAAACTGTTTTTT
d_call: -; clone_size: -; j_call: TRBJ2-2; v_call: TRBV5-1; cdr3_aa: CASSLVGALNTGELFF; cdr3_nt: TGCGCCAGCAGCTTGGTTGGGGCCCTGAACACCGGGGAGCTGTTTTTT
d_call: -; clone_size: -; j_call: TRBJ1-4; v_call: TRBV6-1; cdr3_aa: CASSEAGGPEKLFF; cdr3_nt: TGTGCCAGCAGTGAAGCCGGTGGTCCGGAAAAACTGTTTTTT
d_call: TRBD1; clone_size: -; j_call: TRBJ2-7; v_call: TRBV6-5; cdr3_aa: CASSTSWTGTYEQYF; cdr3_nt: TGTGCCAGCAGTACCTCCTGGACAGGTACCTACGAGCAGTACTTC